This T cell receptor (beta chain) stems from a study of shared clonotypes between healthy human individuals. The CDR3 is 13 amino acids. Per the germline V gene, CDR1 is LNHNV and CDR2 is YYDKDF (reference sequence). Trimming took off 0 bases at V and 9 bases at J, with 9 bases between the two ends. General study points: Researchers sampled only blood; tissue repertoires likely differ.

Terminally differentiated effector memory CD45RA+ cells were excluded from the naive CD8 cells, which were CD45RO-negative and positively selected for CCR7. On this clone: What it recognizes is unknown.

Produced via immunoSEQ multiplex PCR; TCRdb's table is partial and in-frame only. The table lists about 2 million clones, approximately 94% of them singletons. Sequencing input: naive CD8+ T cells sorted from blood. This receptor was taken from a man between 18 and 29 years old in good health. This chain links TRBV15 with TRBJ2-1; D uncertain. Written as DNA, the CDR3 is TGTGCCACCAGCAGAGATCGGGTTCGTGAGCAGTTCTTC. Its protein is CATSRDRVREQFF.